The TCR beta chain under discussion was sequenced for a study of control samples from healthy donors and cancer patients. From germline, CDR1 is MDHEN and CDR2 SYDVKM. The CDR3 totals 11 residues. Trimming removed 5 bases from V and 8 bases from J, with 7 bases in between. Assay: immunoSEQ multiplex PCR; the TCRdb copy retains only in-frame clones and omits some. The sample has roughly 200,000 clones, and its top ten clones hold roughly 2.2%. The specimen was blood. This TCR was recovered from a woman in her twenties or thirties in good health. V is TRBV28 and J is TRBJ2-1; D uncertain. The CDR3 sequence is CASSDSHEQFF. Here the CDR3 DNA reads TGTGCCAGCAGTGATAGCCATGAGCAGTTCTTC.